This T cell receptor (beta chain) originates from a study of blood T cell repertoires in COVID-19. At the level of the study: Samples of COVID-19 (acute and convalescent) were obtained from the United States, Italy and Spain.

The CDR3 sequence is 16 residues long. Trimming removed 6 bases from V and 5 bases from J, with 23 bases in between. CDR1 and CDR2 (germline): SQVTM, ANQGSEA. This clone was observed once. Original handling: Estimation of nucleated cell counts was performed using reference gene primer amplification. Sequencing was performed with immunoSEQ multiplex PCR; in TCRdb, only in-frame clones are kept and a portion is missing. Clone size and the V and J calls come from that table; the DNA yielded D and trimming. In the table there are about 200,000 clones, about 82% of which are singletons. Clinical histories supplied by participants themselves formed the basis of cohort assignment.

The chain is built from TRBV29-1 and TRBJ2-1; D perhaps matches TRBD1 (5 bases). The sample was PBMCs or T cells enriched from blood (not recorded which). The TCR sequence derives from a man aged 40-49 years with acute COVID-19. CDR3 sequence (DNA): TGCAGCGTGCCTCCTCTGGGCAGGGCTGCAGACAATGAGCAGTTCTTC. Translation: CSVPPLGRAADNEQFF.